This T cell receptor (beta chain) emerged from a study of blood T cell repertoires in COVID-19. Study-wide background: Italy, Spain and the United States were the sources of the convalescent and acute COVID-19 samples.

CDR1 and CDR2 from the germline V gene are SGHRS and YFSETQ. The CDR3 contains 14 residues. Trimming cost V 3 bases and J 2 bases, with 11 bases left between them. In the original analysis: Estimation of nucleated cell counts relied on the amplification of reference gene primers. Produced via immunoSEQ multiplex PCR; TCRdb's table is partial and in-frame only. V and J calls and clone size are copied from that table; D and trimming were computed from the DNA. Here the sample spans some 320,000 clones, about nine tenths being singletons. The sequence was obtained from a woman aged 25-40 years with COVID-19, enrolled during active disease. This rearrangement joins TRBV5-1 to TRBJ1-2; D is possibly TRBD1 (5 bases). Source material: peripheral blood. The CDR3 DNA is TGCGCCAGCAGCTCATGGGCAGGGAACTATGGCTACACCTTC. Its translation is CASSSWAGNYGYTF.